Described below is a single TCR beta chain sequence and its context. Reverse transcription of roughly 0.5 to 1 ug RNA used random hexamers. TCRdb independently ran MiXCR on the immunoSEQ multiplex PCR reads; one entry per CDR3 protein. The sample contains some 120,000 distinct CDR3 sequences, just under 95% of which appear only once. The sample originates from a study of CD8 T cells in Susac syndrome. Controls comprised healthy donors matched for age and sex. V was clipped by 7 bases and J by 4 bases; unmatched bases: 9. Per the germline V gene, CDR1 is SQVTM and CDR2 is ANQGSEA. The CDR3 is 14 amino acids.

Sequencing input: CD4+ T cells from PBMCs. This chain connects TRBV29-1 to TRBJ2-2, with 7 nucleotides matching TRBD1. The sequence was obtained from a human donor in good health. The CDR3 region has the DNA TGCAGCGCTACCGGGACAGATTTCACCGGGGAGCTGTTTTTT. Translation: CSATGTDFTGELFF.